Described below is a single T cell receptor beta chain sequence and its context. V lost 0 bases and J 4 bases, leaving 3 bases between the germline ends. Germline loops: CDR1 LNHNV, CDR2 YYDKDF (reference sequence). The CDR3 totals 12 residues. The data are from a study of OX40 agonist ivuxolimab in advanced cancers. Measured with immunoSEQ multiplex PCR; TCRdb has only the in-frame clones, and not every one. Of over 55,000 clones in the sample, 85% to 90% were seen once. Blood samples were obtained at baseline, cycle 4 day 1, and cycle 7 day 1. This sample comprised CD4+ or CD8+ T cells sorted from blood, obtained in a trial of the OX40 agonist ivuxolimab. The receptor was isolated from an adult with an advanced solid tumor such as melanoma, head and neck, liver or kidney cancer. This sequence joins TRBV15 and TRBJ1-1; D is unresolved. The DNA for the CDR3 is TGTGCCACCAGCAGAGATATCACTGAAGCTTTCTTT. Its protein is CATSRDITEAFF.